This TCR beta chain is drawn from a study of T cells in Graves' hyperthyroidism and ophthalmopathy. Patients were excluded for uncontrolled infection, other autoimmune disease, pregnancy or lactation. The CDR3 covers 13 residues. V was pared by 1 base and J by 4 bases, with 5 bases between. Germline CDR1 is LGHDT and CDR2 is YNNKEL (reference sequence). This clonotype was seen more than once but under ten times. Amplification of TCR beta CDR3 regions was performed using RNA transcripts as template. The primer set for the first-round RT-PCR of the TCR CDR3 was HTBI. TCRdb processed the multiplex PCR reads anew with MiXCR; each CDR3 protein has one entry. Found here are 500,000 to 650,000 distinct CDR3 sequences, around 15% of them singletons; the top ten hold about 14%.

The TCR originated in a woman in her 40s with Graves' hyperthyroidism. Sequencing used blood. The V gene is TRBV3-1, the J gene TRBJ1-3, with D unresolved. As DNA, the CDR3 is TGTGCCAGCAGCCAAGTCGGGGGAAACACCATATATTTT. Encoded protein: CASSQVGGNTIYF.